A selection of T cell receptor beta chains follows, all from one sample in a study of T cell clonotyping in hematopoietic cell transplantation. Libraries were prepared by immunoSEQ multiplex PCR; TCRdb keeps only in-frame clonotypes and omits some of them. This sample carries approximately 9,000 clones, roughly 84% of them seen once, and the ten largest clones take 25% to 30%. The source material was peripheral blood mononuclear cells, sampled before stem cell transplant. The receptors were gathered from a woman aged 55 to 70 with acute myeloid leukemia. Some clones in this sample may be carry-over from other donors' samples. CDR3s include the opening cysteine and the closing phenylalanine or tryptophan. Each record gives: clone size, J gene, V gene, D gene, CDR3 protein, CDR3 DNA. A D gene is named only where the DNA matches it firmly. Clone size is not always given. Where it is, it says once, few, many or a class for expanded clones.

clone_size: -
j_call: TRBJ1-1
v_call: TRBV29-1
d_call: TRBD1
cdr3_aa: CSVTGQAGDTEAFF
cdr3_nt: TGCAGCGTCACTGGACAGGCGGGAGACACTGAAGCTTTCTTT

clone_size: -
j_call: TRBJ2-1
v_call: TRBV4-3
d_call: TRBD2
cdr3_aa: CASSLGGAGVDEQFF
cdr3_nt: TGCGCCAGCAGCCTGGGTGGAGCGGGAGTCGATGAGCAGTTCTTC

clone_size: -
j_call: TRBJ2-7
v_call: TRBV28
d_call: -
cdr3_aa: CASSWGGRGTTYEQYF
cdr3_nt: TGTGCCAGCAGTTGGGGGGGCAGGGGCACCACCTACGAGCAGTACTTC

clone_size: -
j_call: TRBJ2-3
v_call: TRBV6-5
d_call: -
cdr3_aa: CASSPWATDTQYF
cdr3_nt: TGTGCCAGCAGTCCATGGGCCACAGATACGCAGTATTTT

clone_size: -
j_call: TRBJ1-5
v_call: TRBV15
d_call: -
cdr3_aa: CATGGRGQPQHF
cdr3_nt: TGTGCCACCGGAGGGCGTGGCCAGCCCCAGCATTTT

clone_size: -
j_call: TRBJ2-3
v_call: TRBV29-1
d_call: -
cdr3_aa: CSVGLNTDTQYF
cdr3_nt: TGCAGCGTTGGGCTTAACACAGATACGCAGTATTTT

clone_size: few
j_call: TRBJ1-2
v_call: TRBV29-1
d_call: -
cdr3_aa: CSAGGGGDGYTF
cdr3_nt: TGCAGCGCCGGAGGGGGAGGCGATGGCTACACCTTC

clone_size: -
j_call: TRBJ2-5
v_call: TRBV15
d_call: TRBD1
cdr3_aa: CATSRERDRWGETQYF
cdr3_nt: TGTGCCACCAGCAGAGAACGGGACAGATGGGGGGAGACCCAGTACTTC

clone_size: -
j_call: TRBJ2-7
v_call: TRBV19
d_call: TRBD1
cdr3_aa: CASSIEGQGIHEQYF
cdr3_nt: TGTGCCAGTAGTATCGAGGGACAGGGTATCCACGAGCAGTACTTC

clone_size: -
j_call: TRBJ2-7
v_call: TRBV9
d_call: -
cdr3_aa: CASSVGWGISYEQYF
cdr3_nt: TGTGCCAGCAGCGTAGGATGGGGAATTTCCTACGAGCAGTACTTC

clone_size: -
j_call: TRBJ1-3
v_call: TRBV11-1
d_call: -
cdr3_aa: CASSFGTLSSGNTIYF
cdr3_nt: TGTGCCAGCAGCTTCGGGACATTGAGCTCTGGAAACACCATATATTTT

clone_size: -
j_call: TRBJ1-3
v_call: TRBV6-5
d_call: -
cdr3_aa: CASSYDGAQGNTIYF
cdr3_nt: TGTGCCAGCAGTTACGATGGGGCCCAAGGAAACACCATATATTTT

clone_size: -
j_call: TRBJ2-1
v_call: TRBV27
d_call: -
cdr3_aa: CATAVLPYNEQFF
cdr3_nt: TGTGCCACAGCAGTTCTTCCCTACAATGAGCAGTTCTTC

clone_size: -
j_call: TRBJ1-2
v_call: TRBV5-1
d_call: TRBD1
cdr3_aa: CASSRDRIEYGYTF
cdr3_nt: TGCGCCAGCAGTCGGGACAGGATAGAGTATGGCTACACCTTC

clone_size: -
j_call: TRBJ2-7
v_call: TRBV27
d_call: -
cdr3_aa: CAVHSSSRQYF
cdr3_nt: TGTGCCGTCCATTCCTCATCGCGGCAGTACTTC

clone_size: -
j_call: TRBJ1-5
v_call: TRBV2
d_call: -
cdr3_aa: CASSARYYSNQPQHF
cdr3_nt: TGTGCCAGCAGTGCGCGGTACTATAGCAATCAGCCCCAGCATTTT

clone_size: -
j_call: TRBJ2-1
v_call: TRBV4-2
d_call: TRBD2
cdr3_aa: CASSQSTSGIYNEQFF
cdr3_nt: TGTGCCAGCAGCCAAAGTACTAGCGGGATTTACAATGAGCAGTTCTTC

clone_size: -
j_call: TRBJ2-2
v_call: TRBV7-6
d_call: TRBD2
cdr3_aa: CASSAGAGELFF
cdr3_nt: TGTGCCAGCAGCGCGGGGGCCGGGGAGCTGTTTTTT

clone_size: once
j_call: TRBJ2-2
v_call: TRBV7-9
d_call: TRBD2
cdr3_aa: CAGGDSNTGELFF
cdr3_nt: TGTGCCGGGGGGGACTCGAACACCGGGGAGCTGTTTTTT

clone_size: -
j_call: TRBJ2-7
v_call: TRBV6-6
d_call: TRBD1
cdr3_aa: CASSPGTGVVQYF
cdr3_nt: TGTGCCAGCAGCCCCGGGACAGGGGTTGTGCAGTACTTC

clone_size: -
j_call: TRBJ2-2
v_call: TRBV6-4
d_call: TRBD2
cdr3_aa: CASRLAGGTGELFF
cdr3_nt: TGTGCCAGCCGACTAGCGGGAGGCACCGGGGAGCTGTTTTTT

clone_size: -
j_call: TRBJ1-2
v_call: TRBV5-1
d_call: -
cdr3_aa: CASSLDAQGNGYTF
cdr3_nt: TGCGCCAGCAGCTTGGATGCCCAGGGTAACGGCTACACCTTC

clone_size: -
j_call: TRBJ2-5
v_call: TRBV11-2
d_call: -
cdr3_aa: CASSLRHREQETQYF
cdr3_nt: TGTGCCAGCAGCTTACGGCACCGGGAACAAGAGACCCAGTACTTC

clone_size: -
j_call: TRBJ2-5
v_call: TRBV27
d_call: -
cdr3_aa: CASSPSNDQETQYF
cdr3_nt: TGTGCCAGCAGTCCGTCTAACGATCAAGAGACCCAGTACTTC

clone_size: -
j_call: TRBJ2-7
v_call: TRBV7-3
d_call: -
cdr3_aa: CASSPASGVNSYEQYF
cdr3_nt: TGCGCCAGCAGCCCCGCATCCGGGGTGAACTCCTACGAGCAGTACTTC

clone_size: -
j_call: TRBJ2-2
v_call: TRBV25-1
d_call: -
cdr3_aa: CASSESWRADTGELFF
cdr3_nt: TGTGCCAGCAGTGAATCTTGGAGGGCGGACACCGGGGAGCTGTTTTTT

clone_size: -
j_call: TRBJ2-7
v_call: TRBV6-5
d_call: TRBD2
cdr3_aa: CASSYSPSGISEQYF
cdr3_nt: TGTGCCAGCAGTTACTCTCCTAGCGGGATCTCCGAGCAGTACTTC

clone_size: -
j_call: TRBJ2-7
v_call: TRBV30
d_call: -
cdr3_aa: CAWTPGVSYEQYF
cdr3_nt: TGTGCCTGGACGCCAGGGGTTTCGTACGAGCAGTACTTC

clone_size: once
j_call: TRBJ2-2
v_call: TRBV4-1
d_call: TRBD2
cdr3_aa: CASSRTVGLAGVGTGELFF
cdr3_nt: TGCGCCAGCAGCCGGACTGTCGGACTAGCGGGAGTGGGCACCGGGGAGCTGTTTTTT

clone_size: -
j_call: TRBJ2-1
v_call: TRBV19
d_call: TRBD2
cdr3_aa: CASSISSGNNEQFF
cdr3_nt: TGTGCCAGTAGTATTTCTAGCGGAAACAATGAGCAGTTCTTC

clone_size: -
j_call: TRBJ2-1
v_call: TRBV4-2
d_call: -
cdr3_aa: CASSQVHALGGEQFF
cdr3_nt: TGTGCCAGCAGCCAAGTTCACGCCCTGGGGGGTGAGCAGTTCTTC

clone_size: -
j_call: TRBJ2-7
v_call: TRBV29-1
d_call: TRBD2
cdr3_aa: CSVEAPEREGRYEQYF
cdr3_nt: TGCAGCGTTGAAGCACCTGAGCGGGAGGGCCGCTACGAGCAGTACTTC

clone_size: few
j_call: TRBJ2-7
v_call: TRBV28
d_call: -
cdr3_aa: CASSLVRNSYEQYF
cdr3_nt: TGTGCCAGCAGTTTAGTCAGAAACTCCTACGAGCAGTACTTC

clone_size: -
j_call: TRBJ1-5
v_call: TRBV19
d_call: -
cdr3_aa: CASSKGGPQHF
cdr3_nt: TGTGCCAGTAGTAAGGGAGGGCCCCAGCATTTT

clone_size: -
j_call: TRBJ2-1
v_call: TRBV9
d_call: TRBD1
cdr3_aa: CASSLRDRVLDEQFF
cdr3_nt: TGTGCCAGCAGCCTCCGGGACAGGGTTCTCGATGAGCAGTTCTTC

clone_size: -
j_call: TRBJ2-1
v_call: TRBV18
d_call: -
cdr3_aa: CASSPLQTRNEQFF
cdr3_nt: TGTGCCAGCTCACCACTTCAGACCCGAAATGAGCAGTTCTTC

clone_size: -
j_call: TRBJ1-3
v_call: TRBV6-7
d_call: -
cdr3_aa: CASSYSHRRGVGGNTIYF
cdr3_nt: TGTGCCAGCAGTTACTCGCATCGGCGGGGTGTAGGTGGAAACACCATATATTTT

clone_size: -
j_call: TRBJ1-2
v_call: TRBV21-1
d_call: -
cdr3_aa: CASSREGLLFSYTF
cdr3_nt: TGTGCCAGCAGCAGAGAGGGGCTCCTATTTAGCTACACCTTC

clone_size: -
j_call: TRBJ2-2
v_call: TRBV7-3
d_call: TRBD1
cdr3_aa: CASSLGTGGDWELFF
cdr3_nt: TGTGCCAGCAGCTTGGGGACAGGGGGAGATTGGGAGCTGTTTTTT

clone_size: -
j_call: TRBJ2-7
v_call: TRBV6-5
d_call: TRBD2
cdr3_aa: CASSPYSGTPYEQYF
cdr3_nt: TGTGCCAGCAGTCCCTATAGCGGGACCCCCTACGAGCAGTACTTC

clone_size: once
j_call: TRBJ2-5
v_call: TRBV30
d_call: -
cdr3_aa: CAWSVGEQETQYF
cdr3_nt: TGTGCCTGGAGTGTCGGAGAACAAGAGACCCAGTACTTC